A selection of T cell receptor beta chains follows, all from one sample in a study of T-cell reconstitution after alpha-beta-depleted transplantation in children. MiXCR, applied by TCRdb to the PCR reads, yields one record per CDR3 protein. This sample has around 31,000 distinct CDR3 sequences, with around 6% found just once. The sample in question was peripheral blood, obtained 60 days after TCRalphabeta/CD19-depleted stem cell transplant. The receptors come from a child under two years old who had a stem cell transplant for acute myeloid leukemia, so the T cells may come from the graft donor. Each CDR3 is given with its conserved first and last residue. D genes are given only for firm matches. Clone size, where shown, is once, few, many, or a class for clones that have expanded.

NA,TRBJ2-5,TRBV28,NA,TGTGCCAGCAGTCCAAACAGGGTAACAGAGACCCAGTACTTC,CASSPNRVTETQYF
many,TRBJ2-5,TRBV5-1,NA,TGCGCCAGCAGCTTGGTTAGACCAGGGGAGCGGCAAGAGACCCAGTACTTC,CASSLVRPGERQETQYF
many,TRBJ2-7,TRBV6-2/TRBV6-3,NA,TGTGCCAGCAGCCCGGAGGAGGGCAGGAGGTACGAGCAGTACTTC,CASSPEEGRRYEQYF
many,TRBJ2-2,TRBV13,TRBD2,TGTGCCAGCAGGCCTGGACTAGCGGGGGGGCTGAACACCGGGGAGCTGTTTTTT,CASRPGLAGGLNTGELFF
many,TRBJ1-1,TRBV29-1,NA,TGCAGCGTTGAAGGGCAGGACACTGAAGCTTTCTTT,CSVEGQDTEAFF
many,TRBJ2-3,TRBV10-3,TRBD2,TGTGCCATCAGTGGGGGAGGCGGGGGGACGGATACGCAGTATTTT,CAISGGGGGTDTQYF
many,TRBJ2-7,TRBV7-2,NA,TGTGCCAGCAGCTTAGCGCGTAGTCCATTCACCGAGCAGTACTTC,CASSLARSPFTEQYF
many,TRBJ2-5,TRBV10-3,TRBD1,TGTGCCATCAAACTCTGGTCCAGGGGGAGAGAGACCCAGTACTTC,CAIKLWSRGRETQYF
many,TRBJ1-6,TRBV7-2,NA,TGTGCCAGCAGCTTTCCGGGACGGTCCTATAATTCACCCCTCCACTTT,CASSFPGRSYNSPLHF
few,TRBJ2-1,TRBV5-5,NA,TGTGCCAGCAGCCCCCCGGGGCCCCCTGAGCAGTTCTTC,CASSPPGPPEQFF
NA,TRBJ2-2,TRBV19,NA,TGTGCCAGTAGTATAGGGACGGGCGGGGAGCTGTTTTTT,CASSIGTGGELFF
many,TRBJ2-5,TRBV27,TRBD1,TGTGCCAGCAGTCCCACTCAAATACAGGGGGAGGAGGAGACCCAGTACTTC,CASSPTQIQGEEETQYF
many,TRBJ2-7,TRBV29-1,NA,TGCAGCGTCCGGACGGGTAGCTCCTACGAGCAGTACTTC,CSVRTGSSYEQYF
many,TRBJ1-4,TRBV7-3,NA,TGTGCCAGCAGCGGGGACGGACGAGAAGAAAAACTGTTTTTT,CASSGDGREEKLFF
many,TRBJ1-1,TRBV6-2/TRBV6-3,NA,TGTGCCAGCAGTTACTCGAGAGGGATTACTGAAGCTTTCTTT,CASSYSRGITEAFF
NA,TRBJ2-7,TRBV11-2,NA,TGTGCCAGCAGTCCGGGGGAGCAGTACTTC,CASSPGEQYF
many,TRBJ2-3,TRBV28,NA,TGTGCCAGCAGTTTAGTCGGGGGTGGGGACACAGATACGCAGTATTTT,CASSLVGGGDTDTQYF
many,TRBJ1-2,TRBV5-8,TRBD1,TGTGCCAGCAGCGCGGACAGGGGGAACTATGGCTACACCTTC,CASSADRGNYGYTF
many,TRBJ2-5,TRBV7-9,NA,TGTGCCAGCAGCCCGAAGGTCGGACCGGTACAAGAGACCCAGTACTTC,CASSPKVGPVQETQYF
many,TRBJ2-1,TRBV7-9,NA,TGTGCCAGCAGCTTAGCTGGGACACCTTTCTACAATGAGCAGTTCTTC,CASSLAGTPFYNEQFF
many,TRBJ2-5,TRBV7-9,TRBD2,TGTGCCAGCAGCTTAGGGGTAGCGGGAGAAGAGACCCAGTACTTC,CASSLGVAGEETQYF
NA,TRBJ2-3,TRBV7-2,TRBD2,TGTGCCAGCAACTTAGCGGGGGGGCCAGATACGCAGTATTTT,CASNLAGGPDTQYF
many,TRBJ2-1,TRBV7-2,TRBD2,TGTGCCAGCAGCATGGGACTAGCGGGAGGGGATGAGCAGTTCTTC,CASSMGLAGGDEQFF
many,TRBJ2-7,TRBV20-1,NA,TGCAGTGCTAGAGATGGGGTAACCTACGAGCAGTACTTC,CSARDGVTYEQYF
few,TRBJ2-3,TRBV7-2,NA,TGTGCCAGCAGCACCGGACAGCCAGATACGCAGTATTTT,CASSTGQPDTQYF
many,TRBJ2-3,TRBV27,NA,TGTGCCAGCTGGGGGAGGGATACGCAGTATTTT,CASWGRDTQYF
many,TRBJ2-7,TRBV7-2,NA,TGTGCCAGCAGCTACCCGCCAGGGAGCTCCTACGAGCAGTACTTC,CASSYPPGSSYEQYF
medium-sized,TRBJ1-5,TRBV7-9,NA,TGTGCCAGCAGCGTAGGGGGGTTAGTCGGCAATCAGCCCCAGCATTTT,CASSVGGLVGNQPQHF
NA,TRBJ2-3,TRBV7-2,TRBD2,TGTGCCAGCAGCCCGGGGGAGGGGACAGATACGCAGTATTTT,CASSPGEGTDTQYF
NA,TRBJ2-7,TRBV6-5,NA,TGTGCCAGCAGTTCGGGGCAGGAGTTCCCCGAGCAGTACTTC,CASSSGQEFPEQYF
many,TRBJ2-5,TRBV20-1,TRBD1,TGCAGTGCTAGGGTAGGGACAGGGAGAAAGACCCAGTACTTC,CSARVGTGRKTQYF
many,TRBJ2-1,TRBV25-1,NA,TGTGCCAGCAGTGGCCAGTGGGGTGAGCAGTTCTTC,CASSGQWGEQFF
many,TRBJ2-1,TRBV20-1,NA,TGCAGTGCTAGAGCGGCAGTCAGCAATGAGCAGTTCTTC,CSARAAVSNEQFF
many,TRBJ2-5,TRBV9,TRBD1,TGTGCCAGCAGCGTCGGGACAGCGCAAGAGACCCAGTACTTC,CASSVGTAQETQYF
NA,TRBJ2-3,TRBV2,TRBD2,TGTGCCAGCAGTGACGGACTAGCGGGCACAGATACGCAGTATTTT,CASSDGLAGTDTQYF
many,TRBJ1-2,TRBV20-1,NA,TGCAGTGCTAGAGATGGGTGGGGGGGGACTAACTATGGCTACACCTTC,CSARDGWGGTNYGYTF
many,TRBJ1-1,TRBV6-5,NA,TGTGCCAGCAGTTACTCGAGCAGGGTCACTGAAGCTTTCTTT,CASSYSSRVTEAFF
many,TRBJ2-3,TRBV6-5,NA,TGTGCCAGCAGTTACGTTAATTCAGATACGCAGTATTTT,CASSYVNSDTQYF
many,TRBJ1-5,TRBV7-6,NA,TGTGCCAGCAGCTTAGGGGGTATAATGACTGTTAGCAATCAGCCCCAGCATTTT,CASSLGGIMTVSNQPQHF
many,TRBJ2-4,TRBV7-9,NA,TGTGCCAGCAGCTTAGATCGTATAGCCAAAAACATTCAGTACTTC,CASSLDRIAKNIQYF
NA,TRBJ2-3,TRBV2,TRBD1,TGTGCCATCAGTTTCCCCTGGACAGGGCACAACACAGATACGCAGTATTTT,CAISFPWTGHNTDTQYF
many,TRBJ1-1,TRBV9,NA,TGTGCCAGCAGCGTAGTTCGCAGGGGTAGAATGAACACTGAAGCTTTCTTT,CASSVVRRGRMNTEAFF
NA,TRBJ2-1,TRBV4-3,NA,TGCGCCAGCGGAGATGAGCAGTTCTTC,CASGDEQFF
NA,TRBJ1-2,TRBV4-3,NA,TGCGCCAGCAGCCAAGGGCTAAGCTATGGCTACACCTTC,CASSQGLSYGYTF
many,TRBJ2-6,TRBV29-1,NA,TGCAGCGTTGATAGTCTCTCTGGTGGCAACGTCCTGACTTTC,CSVDSLSGGNVLTF